This T cell receptor (beta chain) emerged from a study of CD4+ T cells in melanoma. Study-level results: In melanoma, neoantigen-specific CD4+ T cells reportedly differed in differentiation state.

The germline gives CDR1 SQVTM, CDR2 ANQGSEA. V shed 6 bases and J shed 0 bases, with 15 bases lying between them. The CDR3 has 15 amino acids. TCRdb keeps only in-frame clones here, not all; method: immunoSEQ multiplex PCR. The data show some 120,000 clones, roughly 90% seen once. As to this clone: As yet, its antigen is unknown.

This clonotype was sampled from a human donor with melanoma. The sample taken for sequencing was peripheral blood. This chain uses TRBV29-1 with TRBJ2-1, with unresolved D. In DNA form, the CDR3 reads TGCAGCGTGCCACGAGACTCGAGCTCCTACAATGAGCAGTTCTTC. Translation gives CSVPRDSSSYNEQFF.